This record concerns one T cell receptor beta chain sequence. What it recognizes is unknown. This entry is derived from a study of cytomegalovirus exposure and HLA in healthy donors. The CDR3 length is 14 residues. The study's findings and limits: In an earlier analysis, productive rearrangement rates for most beta V segments clustered near 87% or 30%. It was assumed in the presence/absence analyses that sequencing depth was roughly uniform across donors. The analysis excluded some indistinguishable V segments, including TRBV6-2 and TRBV6-3.

13 Jbeta primers and 60 Vbeta primers were used for the PCR. Measured with immunoSEQ multiplex PCR; TCRdb has only the in-frame clones, and not every one. The data contain 87,000 or so clones, 64% of them seen just once; the ten biggest clones take up roughly 3%. The gene calls are TRBV21-1 and TRBJ1-2; the table gives TRBD1 as D, unverified against the DNA. TRBV21-1 has pseudogene status. Sequenced input: PBMCs. The receptor comes from a man in his 60s in good health and CMV-seronegative. As DNA, the CDR3 is TGTGCCAGCACCCCGGGACAGGGGGCTTGTGGCTACACCTTC. This encodes CASTPGQGACGYTF.